These 14 T cell receptor beta chains originate from one sample sequenced in a study of shared clonotypes between healthy human individuals. The assay was immunoSEQ multiplex PCR, and TCRdb's table has in-frame clones only and misses some. The data show fewer than 850,000 clones, 55% to 75% seen once. Sequenced input: memory CD4+ T cells sorted from blood. The subset denotes: CD45RA-negative fraction. Every receptor here comes from a woman aged 25 to 39 in good health.

The table lists this clone with a few counts. In DNA form, the CDR3 reads TGCGCCAGCAGGTCATTTAGCGGGGATGAGCAGTTCTTC. Amino acid sequence: CASRSFSGDEQFF. The rearrangement joins TRBV5-1 to TRBJ2-1; the match to TRBD2 covers 8 bases. The CDR3 sequence is 13 residues long. Germline lookup yields CDR1 SGHRS and CDR2 YFSETQ. V lost 5 bases to trimming and J lost 8 bases; unmatched junction nucleotides: 6.

The chain combines TRBV6-6 with TRBJ1-4; D is possibly TRBD1 (6 bases). The CDR3 is 15 residues long. Trimming pared 0 bases from V and 8 bases from J, leaving 13 bases between. The V gene's germline CDR1 is MNHNY and CDR2 SVGAGI (reference sequence). CDR3 region: CASSYSAQGREKLFF. The CDR3, as DNA: TGTGCCAGCAGTTACTCCGCTCAGGGGCGGGAAAAACTGTTTTTT.

This clone was seen a single time. The chain links TRBV9 to TRBJ1-2, with 7 bases aligning to TRBD1. J was trimmed by 8 bases and V by 3 bases; bases with no gene match: 7. The germline V gene encodes CDR1 SGDLS and CDR2 YYNGEE. The CDR3 loop spans 13 amino acids. The CDR3 loop reads CASSEQGPWGYTF. DNA for the CDR3: TGTGCCAGCAGCGAACAGGGGCCGTGGGGCTACACCTTC.

The J gene is TRBJ2-7, the V gene TRBV6-6; D remains ambiguous. V was trimmed by 5 bases and J by 2 bases, leaving 13 bases between them. The CDR3 length is 14 residues. CDR1 is MNHNY, CDR2 SVGAGI, per germline (reference sequence). The CDR3 is CASSHSSPPYEQYF. As DNA, the CDR3 is TGTGCCAGCAGTCACAGTAGTCCCCCCTACGAGCAGTACTTC.

J is TRBJ2-1 and V is TRBV27; D tentatively fits TRBD1 or TRBD2 (5 bases each). This CDR3 has 16 residues. CDR1 and CDR2 (germline): MNHEY, SMNVEV (reference sequence). Deletions cut 5 bases from V and 4 bases from J, with 18 bases between. DNA of the CDR3: TGTGCCAGCAGTGTCTGGGGGAGCGTAACTTACAATGAGCAGTTCTTC. Its protein product is CASSVWGSVTYNEQFF.

The chain couples TRBV4-1 to TRBJ1-4, with D possibly TRBD1 on 6 matching bases. The CDR3 runs to 14 residues. Germline-derived CDR1 and CDR2 are MGHRA and YSYEKL. The V end was cut by 4 bases, the J end by 5 bases, with 11 bases between. CDR3 protein: CASSRDTINEKLFF. The DNA of the CDR3 is TGCGCCAGCAGCCGGGACACTATAAATGAAAAACTGTTTTTT.

This clone was seen once. The V and J genes are TRBV5-1 and TRBJ2-5; 7 nucleotides match TRBD1. The CDR3 loop spans 14 amino acids. CDR1 and CDR2 from the germline V gene are SGHRS and YFSETQ. V lost 4 bases, J lost 0 bases, and 3 bases stayed unmatched. CDR3 bases: TGCGCCAGCAGCCCCGGGACAGACCAAGAGACCCAGTACTTC. Translation: CASSPGTDQETQYF.

A word on this clone: In the same sample, other DNA sequences code for this CDR3. J is TRBJ1-5 and V is TRBV30, with 7 bases identical to TRBD1. Per germline, CDR1 GTSNPN and CDR2 SVGIG (reference sequence). V lost 2 bases to trimming and J lost 4 bases; unmatched junction nucleotides: 2. CDR3 length: 13 amino acids. The CDR3 bases are TGTGCCTGGAGTAGGACAGGAAATCAGCCCCAGCATTTT. Amino acid sequence: CAWSRTGNQPQHF.

The genes are TRBV29-1 and TRBJ2-7; 13 bases are a match to TRBD2. V lost 4 bases, J lost 6 bases, and 9 bases stayed unmatched. Germline V gene data show CDR1 as SQVTM and CDR2 as ANQGSEA. The CDR3 contains 15 residues. The CDR3 DNA reads as TGCAGCGTTGGAAGACTAGCGGGAGGTAGCGGCGAGCAGTACTTC. Translation gives CSVGRLAGGSGEQYF.

This chain joins TRBV30 and TRBJ2-7; 10 positions agree with TRBD2. The V segment lost 0 bases and the J segment 5 bases; nucleotides outside the gene matches: 7. The CDR3 loop spans 15 amino acids. Germline CDR1 is GTSNPN and CDR2 is SVGIG (reference sequence). CDR3 sequence: CAWSVGLAGAHEQYF. CDR3 DNA sequence: TGTGCCTGGAGTGTGGGTCTAGCGGGAGCGCACGAGCAGTACTTC.

The chain combines TRBV11-2 with TRBJ1-5; D gene uncertain. This CDR3 is 13 amino acids long. CDR1 and CDR2 (germline): SGHAT, FQNNGV. Deletions cut 5 bases from V and 3 bases from J, with 8 bases between. The CDR3 DNA follows: TGTGCCAGCAGCATACACCACAATCAGCCCCAGCATTTT. Translation: CASSIHHNQPQHF. The full variable domain, with the rest looked up from reference TRBV11-2 and TRBJ1-5, is EAGVAQSPRYKIIEKRQSVAFWCNPISGHATLYWYQQILGQGPKLLIQFQNNGVVDDSQLPKDRFSAERLKGVDSTLKIQPAKLEDSAVYLCASSIHHNQPQHFGDGTRLSIL.

The CDR3 DNA sequence: TGTGCCATCAGTACCCTATCAGATACGCAGTATTTT. This codes for CAISTLSDTQYF. The V and J genes are TRBV10-3 and TRBJ2-3; D is undetermined. V was trimmed by 5 bases and J by 4 bases, leaving 7 bases between them. CDR1 is ENHRY and CDR2 is SYGVKD in the germline V gene. This CDR3 region has 12 residues.

This clone was observed at least ten times. This specimen includes other DNA sequences encoding the same CDR3. The chain is built from TRBV6-5 and TRBJ2-7; the D gene is possibly TRBD2 (6 bases). Germline CDR1 MNHEY, CDR2 SVGAGI. The V end lost 7 bases, the J end lost 0 bases, and 13 bases lay between the germline ends. The CDR3 runs 14 residues. Here the CDR3 DNA reads TGTGCCAGCACCCGGGACTTCAGCTCCTACGAGCAGTACTTC. Translated: CASTRDFSSYEQYF.

This sequence joins TRBV7-2 and TRBJ1-5, with D uncertain. V dropped 2 bases and J dropped 0 bases, with 8 bases sitting between them. CDR1 is SGHTA and CDR2 is FQGNSA in the germline V gene. CDR3 length equals 15 residues. The CDR3 reads CASSLSSYSNQPQHF. In DNA form, the CDR3 reads TGTGCCAGCAGCTTATCATCGTATAGCAATCAGCCCCAGCATTTT.